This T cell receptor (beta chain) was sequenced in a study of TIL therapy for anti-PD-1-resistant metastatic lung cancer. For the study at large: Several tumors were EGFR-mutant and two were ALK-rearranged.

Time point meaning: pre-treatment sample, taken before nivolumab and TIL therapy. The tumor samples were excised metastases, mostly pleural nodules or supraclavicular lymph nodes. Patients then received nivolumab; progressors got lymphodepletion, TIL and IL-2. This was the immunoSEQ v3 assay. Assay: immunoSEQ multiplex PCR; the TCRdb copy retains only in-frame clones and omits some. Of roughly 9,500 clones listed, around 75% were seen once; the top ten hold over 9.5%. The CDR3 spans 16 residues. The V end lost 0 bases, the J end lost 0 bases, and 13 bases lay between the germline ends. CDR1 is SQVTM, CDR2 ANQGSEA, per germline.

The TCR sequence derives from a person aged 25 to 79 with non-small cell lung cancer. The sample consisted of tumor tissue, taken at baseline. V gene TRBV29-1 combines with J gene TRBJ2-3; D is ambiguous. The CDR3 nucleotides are TGCAGCGTTGAAGATCTCGTAGCCTCTAGCACAGATACGCAGTATTTT. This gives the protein CSVEDLVASSTDTQYF.